Shown below are 23 T cell receptor beta chains from a single sample sequenced in a study of vaccination and CD4 T cells after COVID-19. The assay that was used to sequence DNA from cultured CD4+ T cells was the Oncomine TCR Beta short-read assay. Each CDR3 protein is one row after TCRdb ran MiXCR on the PCR reads. The repertoire holds thousands of distinct CDR3 sequences, with 61% as singletons. Antigens for these TCRs are unknown. Treatment described: approximately 11-day PBMC culture with coronavirus spike peptide pools or control peptides (ViraFEST assay). The sample comprised CD4+ T cells from blood, cultured in vitro. The origin of the receptors is a human donor who had recovered from COVID-19.

This chain joins TRBV7-3 and TRBJ2-5, with TRBD2 matching over 7 bases. Trimming at V came to 5 bases and at J to 5 bases, leaving 8 bases not matched to a gene. The germline V gene has CDR1 SGHTA and CDR2 FQGTGA. CDR3 length equals 14 residues. CDR3: CASSLAAQGETQYF. The CDR3 DNA reads TGTGCCAGCAGCCTAGCGGCCCAAGGGGAGACCCAGTACTTC.

CDR3 in DNA: TGCGCCAGCAGTGGGACTAGCGGGAGGGCTTACAATGAGCAGTTCTTC. It translates to CASSGTSGRAYNEQFF. The chain is built from TRBV10-2 and TRBJ2-1; 15 bases are shared with TRBD2. Trimming at V came to 4 bases and at J to 4 bases, leaving 2 bases not matched to a gene. Germline V lookup: CDR1 WSHSY, CDR2 SAAADI. The CDR3 runs to 16 residues.

The CDR3: CASAQTAGQPQHF. The CDR3 region has the DNA TGTGCCAGCGCCCAAACCGCGGGTCAGCCCCAGCATTTT. This sequence joins TRBV7-9 and TRBJ1-5; D is unresolved. Germline lookup yields CDR1 SEHNR and CDR2 FQNEAQ (reference sequence). This CDR3 is built from 13 residues. V was trimmed by 8 bases and J by 6 bases, leaving 14 bases between them.

This clonotype was counted once. The CDR3 DNA sequence: TGCGCCAGCTTAGCGCCGAACACCGGGGAGCTGTTTTTT. It is translated as CASLAPNTGELFF. The chain uses TRBV5-1 and TRBJ2-2; TRBD2 might be the D (5 bases). There are 13 residues in the CDR3. Deletions cut 7 bases from V and 0 bases from J, with 7 bases between. CDR1 and CDR2 (germline): SGHRS, YFSETQ.

The CDR3: CASRARDSYEQYF. CDR3 bases: TGTGCCAGCAGAGCGCGGGACTCCTACGAGCAGTACTTC. The rearrangement uses TRBV6-2 or TRBV6-3 and TRBJ2-7; D perhaps matches TRBD2 (6 bases). Germline V gene data show CDR1 as MNHEY and CDR2 as SVGEGT. This CDR3 contains 13 residues. Trimming removed 6 bases from V and 0 bases from J, with 9 bases in between.

This chain links TRBV2 with TRBJ1-5; no reliable D call. This CDR3 comprises 13 residues. Germline lookup yields CDR1 SNHLY and CDR2 FYNNEI. Trimming cost V 9 bases and J 3 bases, with 12 bases left between them. CDR3 DNA sequence: TGTGCCAGTCAAGAGCAGGTCAATCAGCCCCAGCATTTT. This encodes CASQEQVNQPQHF.

The chain combines TRBV6-1 with TRBJ2-2; 7 bases agree with TRBD2. V gave up 5 bases and J gave up 6 bases; unmatched junction bases: 24. CDR3 size: 20 residues. The germline gives CDR1 MNHNS, CDR2 SASEGT. The CDR3 loop reads CASSTRVHTEGRGKSGELFF. As DNA, the CDR3 is TGTGCCAGCAGTACCCGGGTCCATACCGAAGGGAGGGGAAAGTCCGGGGAGCTGTTTTTT.

The chain is built from TRBV6-2 or TRBV6-3 and TRBJ1-1, with D possibly being TRBD1 (6 bases). There are 16 residues in the CDR3. V was cut by 1 base and J by 0 bases, with 12 bases left in between. Looked up from germline, CDR1 is MNHEY and CDR2 is SVGEGT. The CDR3 DNA is TGTGCCAGCAGTTACTTGACAGGAACGATGAACACTGAAGCTTTCTTT. It is translated as CASSYLTGTMNTEAFF.

The chain is built from TRBV2 and TRBJ1-1; D ambiguous. CDR3 length equals 12 residues. V dropped 6 bases and J dropped 5 bases, with 10 bases sitting between them. Germline V gene sequence: CDR1 SNHLY, CDR2 FYNNEI. This CDR3 is CASRTKGTEAFF. The CDR3 nucleotides read TGTGCCAGCAGGACGAAGGGAACTGAAGCTTTCTTT.

J is TRBJ2-1 and V is TRBV6-1; D might be TRBD1 or TRBD2, each matching 5 bases. Germline CDR1 MNHNS, CDR2 SASEGT. V was cut by 3 bases and J by 6 bases, with 15 bases left in between. The CDR3 sequence is 15 residues long. Written as DNA, the CDR3 is TGTGCCAGCAGTGACTCCGGGACGTTTCTCAATGAGCAGTTCTTC. It translates to CASSDSGTFLNEQFF.

The chain uses TRBV6-1 and TRBJ2-3, with TRBD2 matching 8 bases. Trimming at V came to 6 bases and at J to 5 bases, leaving 10 bases not matched to a gene. Germline CDR1 MNHNS, CDR2 SASEGT. The CDR3 contains 15 residues. CDR3 amino acids: CASRDGGAIGDTQYF. CDR3 nucleotides: TGTGCCAGCAGGGACGGGGGGGCCATAGGAGATACGCAGTATTTT.

V and J are TRBV6-2 or TRBV6-3 and TRBJ2-7; 7 bases line up with TRBD2. The CDR3 consists of 16 residues. CDR1 is MNHEY, CDR2 SVGEGT, per germline. With 7 bases clipped from V and 4 bases from J, the junction kept 16 bases outside the gene matches. CDR3 sequence (DNA): TGTGCCAGCACCCATGGGGGGGTCAGGCAGTCTTACGAGCAGTACTTC. This encodes CASTHGGVRQSYEQYF.

V and J are TRBV20-1 and TRBJ1-4; TRBD1 is a possible D gene (5 bases). Trimming removed 0 bases at V and 8 bases at J, with 13 bases between. The germline V gene has CDR1 DFQATT and CDR2 SNEGSKA (reference sequence). This CDR3 spans 14 amino acids. DNA for the CDR3: TGCAGTGCTAGAGATGCCAGGCGGGACGAAAAACTGTTTTTT. Residues: CSARDARRDEKLFF.

The gene calls are TRBV6-2 or TRBV6-3 and TRBJ2-3; possibly TRBD1 or TRBD2 for D (5 bases each). This CDR3 is built from 12 residues. CDR1 and CDR2 (germline): MNHEY, SVGEGT. The V gene lost 6 bases and the J gene lost 1 base, with 5 bases spanning the gap. CDR3 bases: TGTGCCAGCAGGGGGGGCACAGATACGCAGTATTTT. Its translation is CASRGGTDTQYF.

The chain couples TRBV10-3 to TRBJ2-7; a possible D gene is TRBD1 (5 bases). Deletions cut 2 bases from V and 1 base from J, with 6 bases between. CDR1 and CDR2 from the germline V gene are ENHRY and SYGVKD. This CDR3 is built from 13 residues. CDR3 in DNA: TGTGCCATCAGTGAGGACAGATCCTACGAGCAGTACTTC. Its translation is CAISEDRSYEQYF.

This clonotype was picked up a small number of times. V is TRBV15 and J is TRBJ1-5; 10 positions match TRBD1. This CDR3 comprises 16 residues. Germline CDR1 and CDR2: LNHNV and YYDKDF (reference sequence). After removal of 8 bases from V and 4 bases from J, the junction contained 11 bases not matched to a gene. DNA of the CDR3: TGTGCCACCTCACCGAATCGACAGGGGGCTAATCAGCCCCAGCATTTT. Protein product: CATSPNRQGANQPQHF.

The chain is built from TRBV7-2 and TRBJ2-7; D is perhaps TRBD1 (5 bases). With 0 bases removed from V and 3 bases from J, the gap between germline ends came to 15 bases. Germline CDR1 SGHTA, CDR2 FQGNSA. This CDR3 has 16 amino acids. In nucleotides, the CDR3 is TGTGCCAGCAGCTTAGCGCTCAGGGTTGACATCTACGAGCAGTACTTC. Protein sequence: CASSLALRVDIYEQYF.

This clonotype was observed a few times. This sequence joins TRBV5-4 and TRBJ1-1, with D tentatively TRBD1 (6 bases). This CDR3 has 14 amino acids. Germline CDR1 reads SGHNT; CDR2 reads YYREEE (reference sequence). The V gene lost 0 bases and the J gene lost 5 bases, with 11 bases spanning the gap. The CDR3 region is CASSLEQGGTEAFF. The CDR3 bases are TGTGCCAGCAGCTTGGAACAGGGCGGAACTGAAGCTTTCTTT.

J is TRBJ2-7 and V is TRBV6-1; D remains unclear. Looked up from germline, CDR1 is MNHNS and CDR2 is SASEGT. The CDR3 loop spans 13 amino acids. The V gene lost 7 bases and the J gene lost 1 base, with 11 bases spanning the gap. The CDR3 coding sequence is TGTGCCAGCATGGGGTCGGGTTCCTACGAGCAGTACTTC. This translates into CASMGSGSYEQYF.

The chain has TRBV6-2 or TRBV6-3 and TRBJ2-5; possibly TRBD2 for D (5 bases). The CDR3 covers 17 residues. Germline values: CDR1 MNHEY, CDR2 SVGEGT. Trimming took off 6 bases at V and 0 bases at J, with 20 bases between the two ends. Here the CDR3 DNA reads TGTGCCAGCAGACCTACGATACAGAGGGTGTACCAAGAGACCCAGTACTTC. This gives the protein CASRPTIQRVYQETQYF.

The chain links TRBV20-1 to TRBJ1-3, with D perhaps TRBD1 (5 bases). V gave up 0 bases and J gave up 0 bases, with 9 bases separating them. CDR1 is DFQATT and CDR2 is SNEGSKA in the germline V gene (reference sequence). The CDR3 covers 15 residues. The CDR3 loop is CSARDLGDSGNTIYF. The CDR3 DNA reads as TGCAGTGCTAGAGATCTGGGGGACTCTGGAAACACCATATATTTT.

The V gene is TRBV27, the J gene TRBJ1-2, with D unresolved. This CDR3 comprises 14 residues. CDR1 is MNHEY and CDR2 is SMNVEV in the germline V gene (reference sequence). The V and J ends lost 6 bases and 4 bases respectively, with 15 bases between them. CDR3 DNA: TGTGCCAGCAGCCAAGTAACAGATGGCTATGGCTACACCTTC. Amino acid sequence: CASSQVTDGYGYTF.

This sequence joins TRBV12-2 and TRBJ2-5; no DNA check was done on the table's D call, TRBD2. TRBV12-2 is described as a pseudogene. This CDR3 has 15 amino acids. CDR3 nucleotide sequence: TGTGCAAGTCGCCCCCCGGGACTAGCGTGGGAGACCCAGTACTTC. As protein: CASRPPGLAWETQYF.